This paragraph reports one T cell receptor (beta chain). Its target is not known. This record belongs to a study of blood T cells in healthy people across ages. V was clipped by 2 bases and J by 4 bases; unmatched bases: 5. The CDR3 runs to 14 residues. Germline V gene data show CDR1 as LGHNA and CDR2 as YSLEER. Notes on the study in general: Reliance upon unsorted PBMCs precluded definitive naive versus antigen-experienced comparison.

Then a second PCR, running roughly 6 to 12 cycles, was carried out with a sample-barcoded 5' primer and a J-beta primer mix. TCRdb independently ran MiXCR on the 5' RACE reads; one entry per CDR3 protein. This sample has 650,000 to 1,000,000 distinct CDR3 sequences, with under 40% found just once. The source is a man between 18 and 35 years old in good health. V usage is TRBV4-3 and J usage is TRBJ2-7; 7 nucleotides agree with TRBD1. The source material was blood. CDR3 region: CASSQQTGPYEQYF. In DNA, the CDR3 is TGCGCCAGCAGCCAACAGACAGGGCCTTACGAGCAGTACTTC.